Listed below are T cell receptor beta chains from one sample, sequenced in a study of vaccination effects on CD4 cells after COVID-19. Produced via immunoSEQ multiplex PCR; TCRdb's table is partial and in-frame only. The data hold around 11,000 clones, with roughly 74% observed a single time. Their specific antigens are unknown. The starting material was CD4+ T cells from PBMCs cultured with HCoV-229E spike peptides, obtained before COVID-19 vaccination. The receptors derive from a human donor who received a COVID-19 vaccine. Each CDR3 is given with its conserved first and last residue. A D gene is named only where the DNA matches it firmly. Rows give clone size only sometimes, using once, few, many, or a class for an expanded clone.

d_gene	v_gene	abundance	j_gene	CDR3nt	CDR3aa
NA	TRBV21-1	NA	TRBJ2-2	TGTGCCAGCAGCAAATGCCCACGGGGGCCGTATGGCGGGGAGCTGTTTTTT	CASSKCPRGPYGGELFF
NA	TRBV5-6	once	TRBJ2-3	TGTGCCAGCAGCTCAAGATCGGGGCAGGGGAGGGATACGCAGTATTTT	CASSSRSGQGRDTQYF
NA	TRBV9	NA	TRBJ1-3	TGTGCCAGCAGCGTAGGGCAGGGCCCTATCTCTGGAAACACCATATATTTT	CASSVGQGPISGNTIYF
TRBD1	TRBV10-2	NA	TRBJ1-2	TGCGCCAGCAGCGACAGGGGAAACTATGGCTACACCTTC	CASSDRGNYGYTF
TRBD1	TRBV7-2	NA	TRBJ2-6	TGTGCCAGCAGCCGGGGGACAGGGTCTGGGGCCAACGTCCTGACTTTC	CASSRGTGSGANVLTF
NA	TRBV28	NA	TRBJ2-2	TGTGCCAGCACCAACGGGCTGACAACCTTAAACACCGGGGAGCTGTTTTTT	CASTNGLTTLNTGELFF
NA	TRBV6-1	NA	TRBJ2-2	TGTGCCAGCAGTGAAGGGTGGACCTCCGGGGAGCTGTTTTTT	CASSEGWTSGELFF
NA	TRBV28	NA	TRBJ1-5	TGTGCCAGCGTCTCTTTGGGTCAGCCCCAGCATTTT	CASVSLGQPQHF
NA	TRBV27	NA	TRBJ2-7	TGTGCCAGCAGTCCTAGGACCGCCGTTATTACATCCTATACCTACGAGCAGTACTTC	CASSPRTAVITSYTYEQYF
TRBD2	TRBV4-1	NA	TRBJ2-7	TGCGCCAGCAGCCAAGATCTAGCGGGAGAGTACGAGCAGTACTTC	CASSQDLAGEYEQYF
NA	TRBV3-1/TRBV3-2	NA	TRBJ2-7	TGTGCCAGCAGCCAAGTAACCTACGAGCAGTACTTC	CASSQVTYEQYF
NA	TRBV4-2	NA	TRBJ1-5	TGTGCCAGCAGCCAAGATGGGCAGTTTAGCAATCAGCCCCAGCATTTT	CASSQDGQFSNQPQHF
NA	TRBV4-3	NA	TRBJ2-3	TGCGCCAGCAGCCACACGACAGCCTCTCTTAGCACAGATACGCAGTATTTT	CASSHTTASLSTDTQYF
TRBD2	TRBV5-6	NA	TRBJ2-1	TGTGCCAGCAGCTTGATAGTAGCGGGAAGTGAGCAGTTCTTC	CASSLIVAGSEQFF
TRBD1	TRBV5-1	NA	TRBJ1-6	TGCGCCAGCAGTCGGACAGGGGACACACCCCTCCACTTT	CASSRTGDTPLHF
TRBD1	TRBV4-2	NA	TRBJ1-5	TGTGCCAGCAGCCAAGAACTCCGGGACAGGTACCATTTT	CASSQELRDRYHF
NA	TRBV4-3	NA	TRBJ1-3	TGCGCCAGCAGCCAAGAAGCAGCTGGGGGGGGTGGAAACACCATATATTTT	CASSQEAAGGGGNTIYF
TRBD1	TRBV24-1	NA	TRBJ1-3	TGTGCCACCAGTGATCCGAGGACAGGGGAAGGAAACACCATATATTTT	CATSDPRTGEGNTIYF
NA	TRBV27	NA	TRBJ1-6	TGTGCCAGCAGTTCCCCTCCCGGGCCTCTATCGCCACCCCTCCACTTT	CASSSPPGPLSPPLHF
NA	TRBV5-1	few	TRBJ2-5	TGCGCCAGCAGTCGAGACTCAAACCAAGAGACCCAGTACTTC	CASSRDSNQETQYF
TRBD1	TRBV19	few	TRBJ1-4	TGTGCCAGTAGACAGACAGGGGGCAGAGAAAAACTGTTTTTT	CASRQTGGREKLFF
TRBD1	TRBV28	NA	TRBJ1-2	TGTGCCAGCAGTTTGGCAGGGGGCAGTGGCTACACCTTC	CASSLAGGSGYTF
NA	TRBV6-1	NA	TRBJ2-1	TGTGCCAGCAGTGTCGAAGGGAGTCAATTTTACAATGAGCAGTTCTTC	CASSVEGSQFYNEQFF
NA	TRBV6-1	NA	TRBJ1-2	TGTGCCAGCAGTGAAGTAGGGGGGACGGTTGGCTACACCTTC	CASSEVGGTVGYTF
TRBD2	TRBV28	once	TRBJ2-1	TGTGCCAGCAGTCTAGCGGGGGGCCCCTCAGAGCAGTTCTTC	CASSLAGGPSEQFF
NA	TRBV27	NA	TRBJ1-6	TGTGCCAGCAGTCCCAGGGAAAATAATTCACCCCTCCACTTT	CASSPRENNSPLHF
TRBD2	TRBV7-2	NA	TRBJ2-5	TGTGCCAGCAGCTTATACACCCTTGTACTAGCGGGATCGAGAGAGACCCAGTACTTC	CASSLYTLVLAGSRETQYF
NA	TRBV6-5	NA	TRBJ2-1	TGTGCCAGCAGTTACCGGGACTCCCAAAAGTACAATGAGCAGTTCTTC	CASSYRDSQKYNEQFF
NA	TRBV5-6	few	TRBJ1-1	TGTGCCAGCAGCCGGGTGGTCACTGAAGCTTTCTTT	CASSRVVTEAFF
NA	TRBV6-5	NA	TRBJ1-2	TGTGCCAGCAGTTACGGGCAGATCTATGGCTACACCTTC	CASSYGQIYGYTF
TRBD2	TRBV2	NA	TRBJ2-5	TGTGCCAGCAGCCCGGGGGTAGCGGGGGGTCCGGGAGAGACCCAGTACTTC	CASSPGVAGGPGETQYF
NA	TRBV7-9	once	TRBJ2-1	TGTGCCAGCAGCTTAGAGCAGGGAGTTTACAATGAGCAGTTCTTC	CASSLEQGVYNEQFF
TRBD2	TRBV10-2	NA	TRBJ2-3	TGCGCCAGCAGTGAAGGGCGCCTAGCGGGAGCAGATACGCAGTATTTT	CASSEGRLAGADTQYF